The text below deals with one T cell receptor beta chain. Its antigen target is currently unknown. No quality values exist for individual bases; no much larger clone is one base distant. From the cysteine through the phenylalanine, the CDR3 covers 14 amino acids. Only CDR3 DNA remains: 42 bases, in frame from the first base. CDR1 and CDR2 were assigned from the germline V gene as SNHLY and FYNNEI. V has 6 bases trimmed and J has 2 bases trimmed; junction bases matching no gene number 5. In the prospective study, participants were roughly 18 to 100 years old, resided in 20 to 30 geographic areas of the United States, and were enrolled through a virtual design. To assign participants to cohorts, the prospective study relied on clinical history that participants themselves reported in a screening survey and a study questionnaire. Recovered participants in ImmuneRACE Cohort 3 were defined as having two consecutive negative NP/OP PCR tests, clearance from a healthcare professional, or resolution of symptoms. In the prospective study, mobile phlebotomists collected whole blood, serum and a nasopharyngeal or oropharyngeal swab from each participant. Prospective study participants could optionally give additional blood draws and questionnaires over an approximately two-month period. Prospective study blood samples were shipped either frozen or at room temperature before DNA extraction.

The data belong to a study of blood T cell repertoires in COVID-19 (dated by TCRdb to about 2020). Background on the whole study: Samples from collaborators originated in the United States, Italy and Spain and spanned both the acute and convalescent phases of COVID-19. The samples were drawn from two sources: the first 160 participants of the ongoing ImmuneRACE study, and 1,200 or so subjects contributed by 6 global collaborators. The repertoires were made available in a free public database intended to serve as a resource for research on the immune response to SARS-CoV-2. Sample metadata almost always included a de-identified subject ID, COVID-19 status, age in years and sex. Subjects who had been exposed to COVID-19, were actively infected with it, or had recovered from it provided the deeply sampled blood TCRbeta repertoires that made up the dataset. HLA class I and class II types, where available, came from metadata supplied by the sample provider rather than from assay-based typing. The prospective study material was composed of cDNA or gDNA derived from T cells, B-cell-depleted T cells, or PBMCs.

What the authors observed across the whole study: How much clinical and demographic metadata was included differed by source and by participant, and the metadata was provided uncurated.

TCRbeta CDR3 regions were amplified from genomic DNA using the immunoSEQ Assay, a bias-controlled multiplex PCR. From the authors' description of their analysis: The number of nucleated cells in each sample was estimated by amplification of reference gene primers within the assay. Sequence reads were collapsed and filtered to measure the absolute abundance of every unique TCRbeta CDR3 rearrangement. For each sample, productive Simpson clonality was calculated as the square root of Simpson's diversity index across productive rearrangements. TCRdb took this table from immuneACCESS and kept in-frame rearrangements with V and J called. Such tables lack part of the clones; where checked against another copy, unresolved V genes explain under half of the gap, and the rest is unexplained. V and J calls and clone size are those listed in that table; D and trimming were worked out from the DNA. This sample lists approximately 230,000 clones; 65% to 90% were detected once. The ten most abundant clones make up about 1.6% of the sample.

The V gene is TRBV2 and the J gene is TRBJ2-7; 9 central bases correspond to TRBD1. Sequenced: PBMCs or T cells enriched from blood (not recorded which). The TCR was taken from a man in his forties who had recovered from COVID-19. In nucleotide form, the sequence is TGTGCCAGCAGGTCCACAGGGGGCGCCTACGAGCAGTACTTC. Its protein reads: CASRSTGGAYEQYF.